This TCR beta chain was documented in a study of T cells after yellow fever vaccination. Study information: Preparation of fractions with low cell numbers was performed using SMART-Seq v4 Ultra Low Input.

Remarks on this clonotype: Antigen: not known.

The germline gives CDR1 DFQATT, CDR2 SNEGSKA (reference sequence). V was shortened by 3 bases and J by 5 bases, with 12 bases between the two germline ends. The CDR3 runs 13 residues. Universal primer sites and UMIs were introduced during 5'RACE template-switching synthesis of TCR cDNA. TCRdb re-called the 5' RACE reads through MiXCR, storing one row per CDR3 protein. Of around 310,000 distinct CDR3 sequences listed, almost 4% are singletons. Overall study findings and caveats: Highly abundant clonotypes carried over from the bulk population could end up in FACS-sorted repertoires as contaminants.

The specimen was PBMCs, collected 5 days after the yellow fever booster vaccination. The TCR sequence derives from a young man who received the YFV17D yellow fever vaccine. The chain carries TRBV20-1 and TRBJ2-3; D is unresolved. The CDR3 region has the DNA TGCAGTGCTAGGAGGAGCCCCAAAGATACGCAGTATTTT. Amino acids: CSARRSPKDTQYF.